The rows below give T cell receptor beta chains drawn from one sample of a study of shared clonotypes between healthy human individuals. Sequencing used immunoSEQ multiplex PCR; TCRdb keeps in-frame clones, though not all of them. In the table there are roughly 1,600,000 clones, about 98.5% of which are singletons. The source material was naive CD4+ T cells sorted from blood. The receptors were gathered from a man aged 25-45 years in good health. The CDR3 runs from the conserved cysteine through the conserved F or W. The order of the fields is D gene, clone size, V gene, J gene, CDR3 protein, CDR3 DNA. A D gene is named only where the DNA matches it firmly. Rows may omit the clone size; those that give it use once, few, many or a size class.

d_call: TRBD2
clone_size: NA
v_call: TRBV28
j_call: TRBJ2-1
cdr3_aa: CASIAGGPGNEQFF
cdr3_nt: TGTGCCAGCATAGCGGGAGGGCCGGGTAATGAGCAGTTCTTC

d_call: TRBD2
clone_size: NA
v_call: TRBV7-6
j_call: TRBJ2-3
cdr3_aa: CASSLGPGTSGTDTQYF
cdr3_nt: TGTGCCAGCAGCTTAGGTCCCGGGACTAGCGGCACAGATACGCAGTATTTT

d_call: NA
clone_size: NA
v_call: TRBV28
j_call: TRBJ2-1
cdr3_aa: CASSLGPLGGRSSYNEQFF
cdr3_nt: TGTGCCAGCAGTTTAGGCCCCCTGGGTGGGAGGAGCTCCTACAATGAGCAGTTCTTC

d_call: NA
clone_size: NA
v_call: TRBV7-9
j_call: TRBJ2-3
cdr3_aa: CASSLEGSRADTQYF
cdr3_nt: TGTGCCAGCAGCTTAGAAGGTTCGAGAGCAGATACGCAGTATTTT

d_call: NA
clone_size: NA
v_call: TRBV9
j_call: TRBJ2-1
cdr3_aa: CASSVVAEGGPYNEQFF
cdr3_nt: TGTGCCAGCAGCGTAGTGGCAGAGGGCGGACCCTACAATGAGCAGTTCTTC

d_call: NA
clone_size: NA
v_call: TRBV30
j_call: TRBJ1-5
cdr3_aa: CAWSKGGDQPQHF
cdr3_nt: TGTGCCTGGAGTAAAGGGGGGGATCAGCCCCAGCATTTT

d_call: TRBD2
clone_size: NA
v_call: TRBV7-3
j_call: TRBJ2-3
cdr3_aa: CASSTGLAGGTDTQYF
cdr3_nt: TGTGCCAGCAGCACGGGACTAGCGGGAGGCACAGATACGCAGTATTTT

d_call: TRBD1
clone_size: NA
v_call: TRBV7-8
j_call: TRBJ2-7
cdr3_aa: CASTRSGQAFSYEQYF
cdr3_nt: TGTGCCAGCACCCGATCCGGACAGGCATTCTCCTACGAGCAGTACTTC

d_call: NA
clone_size: NA
v_call: TRBV19
j_call: TRBJ2-3
cdr3_aa: CASSTLAPSTDTQYF
cdr3_nt: TGTGCCAGTAGCACGCTAGCGCCCAGCACAGATACGCAGTATTTT

d_call: NA
clone_size: NA
v_call: TRBV5-5
j_call: TRBJ1-2
cdr3_aa: CASSLIEWGYGYTF
cdr3_nt: TGTGCCAGCAGCTTGATAGAGTGGGGCTATGGCTACACCTTC

d_call: TRBD2
clone_size: NA
v_call: TRBV18
j_call: TRBJ2-3
cdr3_aa: CASSGTSGSTDTQYF
cdr3_nt: TGTGCCAGCTCAGGGACTAGCGGGAGTACAGATACGCAGTATTTT

d_call: NA
clone_size: once
v_call: TRBV29-1
j_call: TRBJ2-3
cdr3_aa: CSVDRDLTDTQYF
cdr3_nt: TGCAGCGTTGACAGAGACCTCACAGATACGCAGTATTTT

d_call: NA
clone_size: NA
v_call: TRBV5-4
j_call: TRBJ2-7
cdr3_aa: CASSLATNRQYF
cdr3_nt: TGTGCCAGCAGCTTGGCCACAAACCGGCAGTACTTC

d_call: TRBD2
clone_size: NA
v_call: TRBV18
j_call: TRBJ2-1
cdr3_aa: CASSPREGEGEQFF
cdr3_nt: TGTGCCAGCTCACCAAGGGAAGGGGAGGGTGAGCAGTTCTTC

d_call: NA
clone_size: NA
v_call: TRBV27
j_call: TRBJ1-1
cdr3_aa: CASSSRGRLNTEAFF
cdr3_nt: TGTGCCAGCAGTTCCCGGGGACGGCTGAACACTGAAGCTTTCTTT

d_call: NA
clone_size: NA
v_call: TRBV5-1
j_call: TRBJ2-2
cdr3_aa: CASSLLPSNTGELFF
cdr3_nt: TGCGCCAGCAGCCTCCTCCCTTCTAACACCGGGGAGCTGTTTTTT

d_call: NA
clone_size: few
v_call: TRBV13
j_call: TRBJ2-1
cdr3_aa: CASTGEGEQFF
cdr3_nt: TGTGCCAGCACCGGCGAGGGTGAGCAGTTCTTC

d_call: TRBD2
clone_size: NA
v_call: TRBV5-1
j_call: TRBJ2-1
cdr3_aa: CASSPGLAGGYIEQFF
cdr3_nt: TGCGCCAGCAGCCCCGGACTAGCGGGAGGCTATATTGAGCAGTTCTTC

d_call: NA
clone_size: NA
v_call: TRBV29-1
j_call: TRBJ2-3
cdr3_aa: CSVEDVAPSTDTQYF
cdr3_nt: TGCAGCGTTGAAGATGTAGCTCCTAGCACAGATACGCAGTATTTT

d_call: NA
clone_size: NA
v_call: TRBV15
j_call: TRBJ1-1
cdr3_aa: CATSRDHVNTEAFF
cdr3_nt: TGTGCCACCAGCAGAGATCATGTGAACACTGAAGCTTTCTTT

d_call: TRBD2
clone_size: NA
v_call: TRBV7-7
j_call: TRBJ2-5
cdr3_aa: CASSPDWTREGTQYF
cdr3_nt: TGTGCCAGCAGCCCAGACTGGACGAGGGAGGGTACCCAGTACTTC

d_call: TRBD1
clone_size: few
v_call: TRBV5-8
j_call: TRBJ1-5
cdr3_aa: CASSLPGTADQPQHF
cdr3_nt: TGTGCCAGCAGCTTGCCAGGGACAGCCGATCAGCCCCAGCATTTT

d_call: NA
clone_size: NA
v_call: TRBV5-1
j_call: TRBJ1-4
cdr3_aa: CASTPYGTGRFLEKLFF
cdr3_nt: TGCGCCAGCACCCCTTACGGGACGGGACGGTTTTTGGAAAAACTGTTTTTT

d_call: TRBD1
clone_size: once
v_call: TRBV25-1
j_call: TRBJ1-1
cdr3_aa: CASRRTGNTEAFF
cdr3_nt: TGTGCCAGCAGACGGACAGGGAACACTGAAGCTTTCTTT

d_call: TRBD1
clone_size: NA
v_call: TRBV5-1
j_call: TRBJ1-4
cdr3_aa: CASSVIGTANEKLFF
cdr3_nt: TGCGCCAGCAGCGTAATCGGGACAGCTAATGAAAAACTGTTTTTT

d_call: NA
clone_size: NA
v_call: TRBV5-1
j_call: TRBJ1-2
cdr3_aa: CASSRGTVTYGYTF
cdr3_nt: TGCGCCAGCAGTCGCGGGACGGTTACTTATGGCTACACCTTC

d_call: NA
clone_size: NA
v_call: TRBV2
j_call: TRBJ1-1
cdr3_aa: CASRRPGGTEAFF
cdr3_nt: TGTGCCAGCAGAAGACCGGGGGGCACTGAAGCTTTCTTT

d_call: NA
clone_size: NA
v_call: TRBV7-6
j_call: TRBJ2-1
cdr3_aa: CASSSPGDSRPRGGRYNEQFF
cdr3_nt: TGTGCCAGCAGCTCCCCCGGTGACAGCCGGCCAAGGGGAGGACGGTACAATGAGCAGTTCTTC

d_call: TRBD1
clone_size: NA
v_call: TRBV7-9
j_call: TRBJ2-3
cdr3_aa: CASSRNTGVGDTQYF
cdr3_nt: TGTGCCAGCAGCCGTAATACAGGGGTGGGAGATACGCAGTATTTT

d_call: TRBD2
clone_size: NA
v_call: TRBV5-4
j_call: TRBJ2-2
cdr3_aa: CASTPLAGVGGELFF
cdr3_nt: TGTGCCAGCACCCCGCTAGCGGGAGTAGGCGGGGAGCTGTTTTTT

d_call: NA
clone_size: NA
v_call: TRBV9
j_call: TRBJ2-1
cdr3_aa: CASSPNDGPEQFF
cdr3_nt: TGTGCCAGCAGCCCTAACGACGGGCCTGAGCAGTTCTTC

d_call: NA
clone_size: NA
v_call: TRBV5-5
j_call: TRBJ2-2
cdr3_aa: CASSLAGLKNTGELFF
cdr3_nt: TGTGCCAGCAGCTTGGCTGGCCTAAAGAACACCGGGGAGCTGTTTTTT

d_call: NA
clone_size: NA
v_call: TRBV6-5
j_call: TRBJ1-3
cdr3_aa: CASSYSPPRNTIYF
cdr3_nt: TGTGCCAGCAGTTACTCCCCCCCCAGAAACACCATATATTTT

d_call: TRBD1
clone_size: NA
v_call: TRBV5-8
j_call: TRBJ1-2
cdr3_aa: CASSLEPGQGVYYGYTF
cdr3_nt: TGTGCCAGCAGCTTGGAACCGGGACAGGGGGTTTACTATGGCTACACCTTC

d_call: NA
clone_size: NA
v_call: TRBV10-2
j_call: TRBJ1-2
cdr3_aa: CASSGGISRGYTF
cdr3_nt: TGCGCCAGCAGTGGGGGGATCTCGCGGGGCTACACCTTC

d_call: NA
clone_size: NA
v_call: TRBV7-2
j_call: TRBJ2-3
cdr3_aa: CASSFDRSTDTQYF
cdr3_nt: TGTGCCAGCAGCTTTGACAGAAGCACAGATACGCAGTATTTT

d_call: NA
clone_size: once
v_call: TRBV7-9
j_call: TRBJ2-3
cdr3_aa: CASSLRQGSDTQYF
cdr3_nt: TGTGCCAGCAGCTTACGCCAGGGGTCAGATACGCAGTATTTT

d_call: NA
clone_size: NA
v_call: TRBV5-1
j_call: TRBJ1-5
cdr3_aa: CASSLADPTAGNQPQHF
cdr3_nt: TGCGCCAGCAGCTTGGCCGATCCGACGGCGGGCAATCAGCCCCAGCATTTT

d_call: TRBD2
clone_size: NA
v_call: TRBV29-1
j_call: TRBJ2-7
cdr3_aa: CSVSDWSGLAGVAYEQYF
cdr3_nt: TGCAGCGTTTCCGACTGGAGCGGACTAGCGGGAGTAGCCTACGAGCAGTACTTC

d_call: TRBD2
clone_size: NA
v_call: TRBV5-1
j_call: TRBJ2-1
cdr3_aa: CASSLLAGDYNEQFF
cdr3_nt: TGCGCCAGCAGCTTACTAGCGGGAGACTACAATGAGCAGTTCTTC

d_call: NA
clone_size: NA
v_call: TRBV25-1
j_call: TRBJ2-2
cdr3_aa: CASSRGTGELFF
cdr3_nt: TGTGCCAGCAGTCGGGGCACCGGGGAGCTGTTTTTT

d_call: NA
clone_size: NA
v_call: TRBV30
j_call: TRBJ2-7
cdr3_aa: CAWRDHSVSISEQYF
cdr3_nt: TGTGCCTGGAGGGATCATTCCGTCTCGATTTCCGAGCAGTACTTC

d_call: NA
clone_size: NA
v_call: TRBV18
j_call: TRBJ2-3
cdr3_aa: CASSPLYGSNTDTQYF
cdr3_nt: TGTGCCAGCTCACCACTTTACGGGAGCAACACAGATACGCAGTATTTT

d_call: NA
clone_size: NA
v_call: TRBV10-2
j_call: TRBJ2-7
cdr3_aa: CASSVLDSYEQYF
cdr3_nt: TGCGCCAGCAGTGTTCTGGACTCCTACGAGCAGTACTTC

d_call: TRBD2
clone_size: NA
v_call: TRBV11-2
j_call: TRBJ2-5
cdr3_aa: CASSLRTSGRAEETQYF
cdr3_nt: TGTGCCAGCAGCTTACGAACCAGCGGGAGGGCCGAAGAGACCCAGTACTTC

d_call: NA
clone_size: once
v_call: TRBV16
j_call: TRBJ1-5
cdr3_aa: CASSQPLRAQHF
cdr3_nt: TGTGCCAGCAGCCAACCTCTGCGGGCCCAGCATTTT

d_call: NA
clone_size: NA
v_call: TRBV6-5
j_call: TRBJ2-3
cdr3_aa: CASSYTGSSTDTQYF
cdr3_nt: TGTGCCAGCAGTTACACAGGTAGTAGCACAGATACGCAGTATTTT

d_call: NA
clone_size: NA
v_call: TRBV15
j_call: TRBJ1-1
cdr3_aa: CATSQGTVSQAFF
cdr3_nt: TGTGCCACCAGCCAAGGGACGGTCAGCCAAGCTTTCTTT

d_call: NA
clone_size: NA
v_call: TRBV7-9
j_call: TRBJ1-2
cdr3_aa: CASSLADNYGYTF
cdr3_nt: TGTGCCAGCAGCTTAGCCGATAACTATGGCTACACCTTC

d_call: NA
clone_size: NA
v_call: TRBV28
j_call: TRBJ1-2
cdr3_aa: CASSLWFARDTNYGYTF
cdr3_nt: TGTGCCAGCAGTTTATGGTTTGCCCGGGACACTAACTATGGCTACACCTTC

d_call: TRBD2
clone_size: once
v_call: TRBV2
j_call: TRBJ2-7
cdr3_aa: CASSGSGLALYEQYF
cdr3_nt: TGTGCCAGCAGTGGCTCGGGACTAGCGCTCTACGAGCAGTACTTC

d_call: NA
clone_size: NA
v_call: TRBV6-5
j_call: TRBJ1-4
cdr3_aa: CASSYSRTNEKLFF
cdr3_nt: TGTGCCAGCAGTTACTCACGGACAAATGAAAAACTGTTTTTT

d_call: NA
clone_size: NA
v_call: TRBV28
j_call: TRBJ2-5
cdr3_aa: CASSLLGGQQETQYF
cdr3_nt: TGTGCCAGCAGTTTATTGGGTGGACAGCAAGAGACCCAGTACTTC

d_call: NA
clone_size: NA
v_call: TRBV7-2
j_call: TRBJ1-2
cdr3_aa: CASSFLSQLANYGYTF
cdr3_nt: TGTGCCAGCAGCTTTTTATCCCAGCTAGCCAACTATGGCTACACCTTC

d_call: TRBD2
clone_size: NA
v_call: TRBV29-1
j_call: TRBJ2-1
cdr3_aa: CSVGGLAGGYEQFF
cdr3_nt: TGCAGCGTGGGGGGACTAGCGGGAGGATATGAGCAGTTCTTC